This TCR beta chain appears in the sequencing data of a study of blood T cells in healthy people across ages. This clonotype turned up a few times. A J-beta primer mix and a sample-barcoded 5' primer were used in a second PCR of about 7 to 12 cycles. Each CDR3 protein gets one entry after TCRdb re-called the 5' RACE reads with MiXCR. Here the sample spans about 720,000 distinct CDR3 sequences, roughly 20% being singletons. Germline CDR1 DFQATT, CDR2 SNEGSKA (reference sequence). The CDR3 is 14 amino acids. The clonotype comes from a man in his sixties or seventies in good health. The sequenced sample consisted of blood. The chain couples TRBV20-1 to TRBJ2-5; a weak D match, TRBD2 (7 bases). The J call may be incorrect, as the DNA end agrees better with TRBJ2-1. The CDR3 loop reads CSALRGGLHNEQFF. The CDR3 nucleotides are TGCAGTGCTCTAAGGGGGGGATTACACAATGAGCAGTTCTTC.